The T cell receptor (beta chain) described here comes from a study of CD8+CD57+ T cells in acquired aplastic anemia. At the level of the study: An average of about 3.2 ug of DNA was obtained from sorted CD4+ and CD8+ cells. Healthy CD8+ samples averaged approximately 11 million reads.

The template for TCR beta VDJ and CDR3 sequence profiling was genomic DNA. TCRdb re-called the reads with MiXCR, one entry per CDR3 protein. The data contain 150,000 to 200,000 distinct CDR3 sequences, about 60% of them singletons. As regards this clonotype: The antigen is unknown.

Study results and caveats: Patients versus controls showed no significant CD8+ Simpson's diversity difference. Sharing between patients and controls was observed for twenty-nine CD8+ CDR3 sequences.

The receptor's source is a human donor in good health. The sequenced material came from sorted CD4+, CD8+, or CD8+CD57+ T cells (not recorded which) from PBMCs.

CDR3: CASSRGIGPAYEQYF. CDR3 sequence (DNA): TGTGCCAGCAGCCGCGGGATCGGACCCGCCTACGAGCAGTACTTC. The chain has TRBV14 and TRBJ2-7, with D possibly TRBD2 on 6 matching bases. CDR3 length equals 15 residues. The V gene's germline CDR1 is SGHDN and CDR2 FVKESK. V dropped 4 bases and J dropped 2 bases, with 15 bases sitting between them.